These 12 T cell receptor beta chains were all obtained from the same sample, sequenced in a study of T-cell reconstitution after alpha-beta-depleted transplantation in children. The TCRbeta library was prepared with unique molecular identifiers. MiXCR, applied by TCRdb to the PCR reads, yields one record per CDR3 protein. The sample lists around 600,000 distinct CDR3 sequences, over 15% occurring once. The sample here was PBMCs from the stem cell graft donor, taken from the stem cell graft. These receptors were taken from a human donor who donated a stem cell graft to a child with acute myeloid leukemia.

The rearrangement joins TRBV5-4 to TRBJ2-3, with 8 bases matching TRBD1. CDR3 length: 13 residues. After removal of 4 bases from V and 5 bases from J, the junction contained 3 bases not matched to a gene. Germline-derived CDR1 and CDR2 are SGHNT and YYREEE (reference sequence). The CDR3 sequence is CASSPTGGDTQYF. CDR3 in DNA: TGTGCCAGCAGCCCAACAGGGGGAGATACGCAGTATTTT.

The chain links TRBV18 to TRBJ1-1; tentatively, D is TRBD1 (6 bases). Trimming took off 4 bases at V and 7 bases at J, with 10 bases between the two ends. Looked up from germline, CDR1 is KGHSH and CDR2 is LQKENI. The CDR3 totals 12 residues. DNA of the CDR3: TGTGCCAGCTCACAGAGACAGGATGAAGCTTTCTTT. Translation: CASSQRQDEAFF.

This clonotype occurred many times. This chain connects TRBV20-1 to TRBJ2-1, with TRBD2 matching over 13 bases. V gave up 2 bases and J gave up 3 bases; unmatched junction bases: 7. Germline-derived CDR1 and CDR2 are DFQATT and SNEGSKA (reference sequence). This CDR3 is 17 amino acids long. The CDR3 here is CSARPGTSGAIYNEQFF. CDR3 coding DNA: TGCAGTGCTAGACCTGGGACTAGCGGGGCAATCTACAATGAGCAGTTCTTC.

This clonotype was seen many times. CDR3 nucleotides: TGTGCCATCAGGAAGGACAGGACTGACGAGCAGTACTTC. It translates to CAIRKDRTDEQYF. The chain couples TRBV10-3 to TRBJ2-7, with TRBD1 matching 7 bases. The CDR3 runs to 13 residues. Trimming at V came to 6 bases and at J to 5 bases, leaving 7 bases not matched to a gene. Germline V CDR1 and CDR2: ENHRY, SYGVKD.

The CDR3 coding sequence is TGTGCCAGCTCACCAGATGCGGGGAGGGGAACTGAAGCTTTCTTT. Protein sequence: CASSPDAGRGTEAFF. The rearrangement links TRBV18 to TRBJ1-1, with a tentative D call TRBD1 (5 bases). CDR1 is KGHSH and CDR2 is LQKENI in the germline V gene. V was clipped by 2 bases and J by 5 bases, with 15 bases between them. There are 15 residues in the CDR3.

In its sample, this clonotype was seen many times. The chain joins TRBV4-3 to TRBJ1-5, with unresolved D. Trimming removed 0 bases at V and 7 bases at J, with 7 bases between. The CDR3 covers 13 residues. CDR1 LGHNA and CDR2 YSLEER come from the germline V gene. CDR3 protein: CASSQESWQPQHF. The CDR3, as DNA: TGCGCCAGCAGCCAAGAGTCGTGGCAGCCCCAGCATTTT.

Here the CDR3 reads CSAINPSGEGHQPQHF. CDR3 sequence (DNA): TGCAGTGCTATAAACCCAAGCGGCGAGGGGCATCAGCCCCAGCATTTT. V and J are TRBV20-1 and TRBJ1-5; maybe TRBD1 (5 bases). Trimming shortened V by 4 bases and J by 5 bases, and 21 bases separated the two germline ends. The CDR3 loop spans 16 amino acids. Germline loops: CDR1 DFQATT, CDR2 SNEGSKA (reference sequence).

V and J are TRBV12-3 or TRBV12-4 and TRBJ2-2; 9 bases are shared with TRBD1. With 2 bases clipped from V and 4 bases from J, the junction kept 5 bases outside the gene matches. This CDR3 is 16 amino acids long. The DNA for the CDR3 is TGTGCCAGCAGTTTATCGGGACAGGGAGTCACCGGGGAGCTGTTTTTT. Translated: CASSLSGQGVTGELFF.

This clonotype was seen more than once but under ten times. This chain uses TRBV10-3 with TRBJ1-1; a possible D gene is TRBD1 (6 bases). Germline lookup yields CDR1 ENHRY and CDR2 SYGVKD. Trimming removed 11 bases at V and 0 bases at J, with 16 bases between. The CDR3 runs to 14 residues. In DNA form, the CDR3 reads TGTGCCGCCGGGAACAGGGATGTGAACACTGAAGCTTTCTTT. Translating gives CAAGNRDVNTEAFF.

This clonotype appeared once. The gene calls are TRBV27 and TRBJ1-5; 7 nucleotides align to TRBD1. The V segment lost 6 bases and the J segment 1 base; nucleotides outside the gene matches: 12. The CDR3 is made up of 17 amino acids. CDR1 and CDR2 from the germline V gene are MNHEY and SMNVEV (reference sequence). CDR3 in amino acids: CASSLWAGTASNQPQHF. CDR3 sequence (DNA): TGTGCCAGCAGCCTATGGGCCGGGACAGCAAGCAATCAGCCCCAGCATTTT.

There are a few counts of this clonotype. In DNA, the CDR3 is TGTGCCAGCAGCCGGGACAGGGGGATTTCTGGGGCCAACGTCCTGACTTTC. Its protein product is CASSRDRGISGANVLTF. The chain recombines TRBV7-2 with TRBJ2-6, with TRBD1 matching 11 bases. The CDR3 spans 17 residues. CDR1 SGHTA and CDR2 FQGNSA come from the germline V gene. Trimming at V came to 5 bases and at J to 1 base, leaving 4 bases not matched to a gene.

Details on this clonotype: A read error is possible here, since a much larger clone lies one base away. The chain is built from TRBV6-1 and TRBJ2-1; D is perhaps TRBD1 or TRBD2 (5 bases each). Trimming shortened V by 4 bases and J by 9 bases, and 22 bases separated the two germline ends. CDR1 is MNHNS and CDR2 is SASEGT in the germline V gene. CDR3 length equals 16 residues. CDR3 DNA sequence: TGTGCCAGCAGTGGTCAGGGAGTCGTTGTCACAGGTGAGCAGTTCTTC. Translated: CASSGQGVVVTGEQFF.